This entry describes one TCR beta chain. This clone's antigen is unknown. Base qualities are not recorded, but no much larger clone differs from it by a single base. Naive CD8 T cell libraries were made from approximately 20,000 to 1,000,000 sorted cells using 10%, 30% or 50% of purified RNA. On a BD FACSAria II, naive CD8 T cells were FACS-sorted as CD8+CD4-CCR7+CD45RA+ and collected into RLT Plus buffer. To test detection sensitivity, Jurkat RNA equivalent to ten TCR copies was spiked into samples of roughly 18,000-1,000,000 naive CD8 T cells. Enrichment of CD8 T cells was performed with RosetteSep CD8+ T Cell Enrichment Cocktail and Ficoll-Paque, after which ACK red cell lysis was carried out. These data originate in a study of molecular identifiers for immune sequencing clone quantification (dated by TCRdb to the late 2010s). With respect to the entire study: For a replicate experiment, RNA from approximately 20,000 or 98,000 naive CD8 T cells was divided into five aliquots, and four of the five aliquots were sequenced. This methods study used CD8 T cells to benchmark TCR RNA copy counting and molecular-identifier clustering-based TCR repertoire sequencing (MIDCIRS). The investigation overall reported the following: When barcode sub-clustering was not used, chimeric consensus sequences inflated TCR diversity, with chimeras reaching as high as 47%. A single cell's worth of spiked-in Jurkat TCR RNA was reported detectable even among around 970,000 naive CD8 T cells. Modeling estimated about 3.3 recovered TCR RNA copies per cell, compared with roughly 10 by digital PCR, which implies roughly 30% capture efficiency. Spiked-in Jurkat TCR RNA (10 copies' worth), which is not part of the donor repertoire, was contained in the naive libraries. In CMV-specific effector cells, clones with more than 20 RNA copies accounted for over 98% of molecules, whereas in naive cells such clones accounted for under 1%. Highly expanded clone sizes could be underestimated if identical TCR molecules share a barcode.

CDR1 and CDR2 were assigned from the germline V gene (reference sequence) as MNHEY and SMNVEV. Taken from cysteine to phenylalanine, the CDR3 has 15 residues. Only CDR3 DNA is held: 45 bases, read in frame from base 1. The junction carries 17 bases between V and J, which are trimmed by 6 bases and 2 bases respectively. The receptor library was made with PCR. Reads for this sample came from an Illumina HiSeq 4000. Preparation of bulk TCR libraries followed a previously described approach, with the TCR primers listed in Table S5. Purification of total RNA was performed with the Qiagen AllPrep DNA/RNA kit. Before analysis, reads from multiple sequencing runs of the same library were pooled. The authors' analysis ran thus. Reads were retained only if an exact TCR constant sequence was present, and the retained reads were trimmed to 150 nt and grouped according to their 12-nt molecular barcodes. Within each barcode group, reads were sub-clustered at a 15% Levenshtein threshold, and quality-weighted consensus sequences were built per RNA molecule. Non-functional sequences were discarded, and so were lower-count sequences lying one edit away from another sequence. On the basis of fitting two negative binomial distributions, barcode sub-clusters with fewer than 20% of the maximum read count were discarded. TCRdb reprocessed the public reads (quality trimming at Q25 with fastp, clone calling with MiXCR) and kept in-frame beta chains. Here each entry gathers all rows of one CDR3 protein and keeps the most common genes and DNA. The V and J calls come from TCRdb's annotation, not from the publication. The sample includes 490,000 or so distinct CDR3 sequences, with about 22% observed a single time. Of the sample, about 0.8% falls within the top ten clones.

The sequence came from a human donor in good health. Some libraries in this study had Jurkat cell RNA spiked in. The sample comprised naive CD8+ T cells from blood, with Jurkat cell RNA spiked in. Sample cell subset or site, as interpreted from the label and publication: FACS-sorted CD8+CD4-CCR7+CD45RA+ naive T cells. This receptor chain uses TRBV27 and TRBJ2-7; matching of 6 bases hints at TRBD1 as the D gene. The CDR3 region has the sequence CASRPTLGAAYEQYF. The DNA is as follows: TGTGCCAGCAGACCGACTTTGGGGGCTGCCTACGAGCAGTACTTC.